The present entry profiles one T cell receptor beta chain with its context. The entry originates in a study of blood T cell repertoires in COVID-19. Study overall: The United States, Italy and Spain supplied acute and convalescent COVID-19 samples. PBMCs, B-cell-depleted T cells, or T cells were the source of the cDNA or gDNA that made up the material.

Original processing methods: Reference gene primer amplification gave nucleated cell count estimates. TCRdb's copy holds only in-frame clones and misses some; the assay was immunoSEQ multiplex PCR. That table supplies the V and J calls and clone size; D and trimming were determined from the DNA. The sample lists fewer than 300,000 clones; around 88% were seen once. The CDR3 totals 14 residues. Germline V CDR1 and CDR2: SGHNT, YYREEE (reference sequence). The V and J ends lost 4 bases and 9 bases, in that order; junction bases with no gene match: 6. Input material: peripheral blood. The V call is TRBV5-4, the J call TRBJ1-6; 8 bases line up with TRBD1. The clonotype originates from an elderly man with acute or convalescent COVID-19. CDR3 protein: CASSQQGVSSPLHF. The CDR3 nucleotides read TGTGCCAGCAGCCAACAGGGGGTGAGTTCACCCCTCCACTTT.